The TCR beta chain under discussion was sequenced for a study of blood T cell repertoires in COVID-19. Whole-study context: In each case, the material was cDNA or gDNA derived from T cells, B-cell-depleted T cells, or PBMCs.

TCRdb keeps only in-frame clones here, not all; method: immunoSEQ multiplex PCR. This table holds roughly 180,000 clones, roughly four fifths found once. Cohort 3 donors counted as recovered after two negative PCRs, clearance, or resolved symptoms. CDR3 length equals 14 residues. V lost 5 bases and J lost 3; bases outside the gene matches: 0. Germline V gene lookup returns CDR1 SGHTA and CDR2 FQGNSA. The gene calls are TRBV7-2 and TRBJ2-2; 10 bases match TRBD2. The origin of this receptor is a man aged 35 to 55 who had recovered from COVID-19. The sample was PBMCs or T cells enriched from blood (not recorded which). CDR3: CASSGTSDTGELFF. The CDR3 DNA sequence: TGTGCCAGCAGCGGGACTAGCGACACCGGGGAGCTGTTTTTT. The full variable domain, with the rest looked up from reference TRBV7-2 and TRBJ2-2, is GAGVSQSPSNKVTEKGKDVELRCDPISGHTALYWYRQSLGQGLEFLIYFQGNSAPDKSGLPSDRFSAERTGGSVSTLTIQRTQQEDSAVYLCASSGTSDTGELFFGEGSRLTVL.